This is a list of T cell receptor beta chains from one sample in a study of cytomegalovirus exposure and HLA in healthy donors. Sequencing used immunoSEQ multiplex PCR; TCRdb keeps in-frame clones, though not all of them. The sample has over 150,000 clones; about 86% are singletons. Sequencing used PBMCs. All receptors come from a human donor in good health. Each CDR3 is given with its conserved first and last residue. The order of the fields is J gene, CDR3 length, V gene, D gene, clone size, CDR3 protein, CDR3 DNA. The D gene is left open where the match is weak. The listing skips clone size in some rows; elsewhere it reads once, few, many or a size class.

j_gene: TRBJ2-1
len: 15
v_gene: TRBV10-3
d_gene: TRBD2
abundance: -
CDR3aa: CAISGLAGGPNEQFF
CDR3nt: TGTGCCATCAGCGGACTAGCGGGGGGGCCGAATGAGCAGTTCTTC

j_gene: TRBJ2-3
len: 15
v_gene: TRBV18
d_gene: TRBD2
abundance: -
CDR3aa: CASSPILAETDTQYF
CDR3nt: TGTGCCAGCTCACCCATACTAGCGGAAACAGATACGCAGTATTTT

j_gene: TRBJ2-7
len: 13
v_gene: TRBV7-3
d_gene: -
abundance: -
CDR3aa: CASSSSGGAAPYF
CDR3nt: TGTGCCAGCAGCTCCTCAGGTGGGGCAGCGCCGTACTTC

j_gene: TRBJ2-7
len: 17
v_gene: TRBV5-1
d_gene: TRBD2
abundance: -
CDR3aa: CASSLGGVGLAGSEQYF
CDR3nt: TGCGCCAGCAGCTTGGGGGGAGTGGGACTAGCGGGAAGCGAGCAGTACTTC

j_gene: TRBJ1-5
len: 14
v_gene: TRBV28
d_gene: TRBD1
abundance: -
CDR3aa: CASSAQGVKQPQHF
CDR3nt: TGTGCCAGCAGTGCGCAGGGGGTAAAGCAGCCCCAGCATTTT

j_gene: TRBJ1-5
len: 15
v_gene: TRBV28
d_gene: -
abundance: -
CDR3aa: CASSYGQISNQPQHF
CDR3nt: TGTGCCAGCAGTTACGGACAGATTAGCAATCAGCCCCAGCATTTT

j_gene: TRBJ1-3
len: 15
v_gene: TRBV7-9
d_gene: -
abundance: -
CDR3aa: CASSTEALPGNTIYF
CDR3nt: TGTGCCAGCAGCACCGAAGCCTTGCCTGGAAACACCATATATTTT

j_gene: TRBJ2-7
len: 15
v_gene: TRBV28
d_gene: TRBD1
abundance: -
CDR3aa: CASSDRGPYSYEQYF
CDR3nt: TGTGCCAGCAGCGACAGGGGGCCCTACTCCTACGAGCAGTACTTC

j_gene: TRBJ1-1
len: 12
v_gene: TRBV18
d_gene: -
abundance: -
CDR3aa: CASSLTSTEAFF
CDR3nt: TGTGCCAGCTCACTCACTAGTACTGAAGCTTTCTTT

j_gene: TRBJ1-1
len: 16
v_gene: TRBV5-1
d_gene: TRBD1
abundance: -
CDR3aa: CASSPGGTGVLTEAFF
CDR3nt: TGCGCCAGCAGCCCTGGGGGGACAGGGGTTCTTACTGAAGCTTTCTTT

j_gene: TRBJ2-1
len: 16
v_gene: TRBV9
d_gene: -
abundance: -
CDR3aa: CASSLSAGSSYNEQFF
CDR3nt: TGTGCCAGCAGCCTATCCGCGGGGAGCTCCTACAATGAGCAGTTCTTC

j_gene: TRBJ2-1
len: 13
v_gene: TRBV27
d_gene: -
abundance: -
CDR3aa: CASSYSSYNEQFF
CDR3nt: TGTGCCAGCAGTTACAGCAGTTACAATGAGCAGTTCTTC

j_gene: TRBJ2-3
len: 16
v_gene: TRBV7-3
d_gene: TRBD1
abundance: -
CDR3aa: CASSRRDRGFTDTQYF
CDR3nt: TGTGCCAGCAGCCGCCGGGACAGGGGATTCACAGATACGCAGTATTTT

j_gene: TRBJ2-2
len: 16
v_gene: TRBV5-1
d_gene: -
abundance: -
CDR3aa: CASSLGAGPRSGELFF
CDR3nt: TGCGCCAGCAGCTTGGGAGCGGGCCCGCGGTCCGGGGAGCTGTTTTTT

j_gene: TRBJ2-1
len: 14
v_gene: TRBV29-1
d_gene: TRBD2
abundance: -
CDR3aa: CSVEVAGAGDEQFF
CDR3nt: TGCAGCGTTGAAGTAGCGGGAGCAGGGGATGAGCAGTTCTTC

j_gene: TRBJ2-1
len: 16
v_gene: TRBV4-1
d_gene: -
abundance: -
CDR3aa: CASSQGRGRDTVEQFF
CDR3nt: TGCGCCAGCAGCCAAGGGAGGGGGAGGGATACGGTTGAGCAGTTCTTC

j_gene: TRBJ2-3
len: 14
v_gene: TRBV6-1
d_gene: -
abundance: once
CDR3aa: CASSVDGSTDTQYF
CDR3nt: TGTGCCAGCAGTGTTGACGGGTCCACAGATACGCAGTATTTT

j_gene: TRBJ2-2
len: 15
v_gene: TRBV25-1
d_gene: TRBD1
abundance: -
CDR3aa: CASSVSTGHTGELFF
CDR3nt: TGTGCCAGCAGTGTCTCGACAGGGCACACCGGGGAGCTGTTTTTT

j_gene: TRBJ2-7
len: 14
v_gene: TRBV28
d_gene: TRBD1
abundance: -
CDR3aa: CASSPGDRDYEQYF
CDR3nt: TGTGCCAGCAGTCCCGGGGACAGAGATTACGAGCAGTACTTC

j_gene: TRBJ2-5
len: 14
v_gene: TRBV11-2
d_gene: TRBD1
abundance: -
CDR3aa: CASSVTGAGETQYF
CDR3nt: TGTGCCAGCAGCGTGACAGGGGCCGGAGAGACCCAGTACTTC

j_gene: TRBJ2-7
len: 15
v_gene: TRBV5-1
d_gene: TRBD2
abundance: once
CDR3aa: CASSRLAGGGYEQYF
CDR3nt: TGCGCCAGCAGCCGACTAGCGGGAGGGGGCTACGAGCAGTACTTC

j_gene: TRBJ2-3
len: 15
v_gene: TRBV9
d_gene: TRBD2
abundance: once
CDR3aa: CASSVVEGGTDTQYF
CDR3nt: TGTGCCAGCAGCGTAGTTGAGGGAGGGACAGATACGCAGTATTTT

j_gene: TRBJ1-3
len: 16
v_gene: TRBV27
d_gene: -
abundance: -
CDR3aa: CASSPTPRRTGNTIYF
CDR3nt: TGTGCCAGCAGTCCAACCCCCCGGAGGACCGGAAACACCATATATTTT

j_gene: TRBJ2-7
len: 14
v_gene: TRBV6-6
d_gene: TRBD2
abundance: -
CDR3aa: CASRLAGGIYEQYF
CDR3nt: TGTGCCAGCAGATTAGCGGGGGGAATCTACGAGCAGTACTTC

j_gene: TRBJ2-3
len: 13
v_gene: TRBV7-9
d_gene: -
abundance: -
CDR3aa: CASSSRVTDTQYF
CDR3nt: TGTGCCAGCAGCTCCAGGGTCACAGATACGCAGTATTTT

j_gene: TRBJ1-2
len: 15
v_gene: TRBV7-3
d_gene: TRBD1
abundance: -
CDR3aa: CASSPRQGRGYGYTF
CDR3nt: TGTGCCAGCAGCCCTCGACAGGGGCGAGGCTATGGCTACACCTTC

j_gene: TRBJ2-7
len: 17
v_gene: TRBV7-9
d_gene: TRBD2
abundance: -
CDR3aa: CASSLGFLAGEANEQYF
CDR3nt: TGTGCCAGCAGCTTAGGATTTCTAGCGGGAGAAGCCAACGAGCAGTACTTC

j_gene: TRBJ2-2
len: 15
v_gene: TRBV4-2
d_gene: TRBD2
abundance: few
CDR3aa: CASSPGTRSTGELFF
CDR3nt: TGTGCCAGCAGCCCCGGGACTAGGAGTACCGGGGAGCTGTTTTTT

j_gene: TRBJ1-1
len: 11
v_gene: TRBV9
d_gene: -
abundance: -
CDR3aa: CASSPLTEAFF
CDR3nt: TGTGCCAGCAGCCCTCTCACTGAAGCTTTCTTT

j_gene: TRBJ1-1
len: 13
v_gene: TRBV15
d_gene: -
abundance: -
CDR3aa: CATSRSPNTEAFF
CDR3nt: TGTGCCACCAGCAGATCTCCGAACACTGAAGCTTTCTTT

j_gene: TRBJ1-5
len: 14
v_gene: TRBV4-2
d_gene: -
abundance: -
CDR3aa: CASSQEQGNQPQHF
CDR3nt: TGTGCCAGCAGCCAAGAGCAGGGAAATCAGCCCCAGCATTTT

j_gene: TRBJ1-1
len: 15
v_gene: TRBV10-3
d_gene: -
abundance: few
CDR3aa: CAISESMAGDTEAFF
CDR3nt: TGTGCCATCAGTGAAAGTATGGCAGGGGACACTGAAGCTTTCTTT

j_gene: TRBJ1-6
len: 15
v_gene: TRBV7-3
d_gene: TRBD1
abundance: few
CDR3aa: CASRADRSPNSPLHF
CDR3nt: TGTGCCAGCAGAGCGGACAGGAGTCCTAATTCACCCCTCCACTTT

j_gene: TRBJ2-2
len: 13
v_gene: TRBV11-3
d_gene: -
abundance: -
CDR3aa: CASRFQGTGELFF
CDR3nt: TGTGCCAGCAGGTTCCAGGGGACCGGGGAGCTGTTTTTT

j_gene: TRBJ1-2
len: 15
v_gene: TRBV5-1
d_gene: -
abundance: -
CDR3aa: CASSLQGLLSDGYTF
CDR3nt: TGCGCCAGCAGCCTACAGGGTCTACTTTCCGATGGCTACACCTTC

j_gene: TRBJ2-1
len: 13
v_gene: TRBV5-1
d_gene: -
abundance: -
CDR3aa: CASSLGWANEQFF
CDR3nt: TGCGCCAGCAGCCTGGGTTGGGCCAATGAGCAGTTCTTC

j_gene: TRBJ2-1
len: 17
v_gene: TRBV19
d_gene: TRBD2
abundance: -
CDR3aa: CASSIGSSGSSHNEQFF
CDR3nt: TGTGCCAGTAGTATTGGATCTAGCGGGAGTAGCCACAATGAGCAGTTCTTC

j_gene: TRBJ2-1
len: 12
v_gene: TRBV7-2
d_gene: -
abundance: -
CDR3aa: CASSRTIVEQFF
CDR3nt: TGTGCCAGCAGCCGTACAATCGTTGAGCAGTTCTTC

j_gene: TRBJ1-2
len: 15
v_gene: TRBV10-3
d_gene: -
abundance: -
CDR3aa: CAIRPDKSLSHGYTF
CDR3nt: TGTGCCATCAGACCCGACAAATCCCTATCCCATGGCTACACCTTC

j_gene: TRBJ1-2
len: 15
v_gene: TRBV6-1
d_gene: -
abundance: -
CDR3aa: CASSANFGQNYGYTF
CDR3nt: TGTGCCAGCAGTGCAAATTTCGGACAGAACTATGGCTACACCTTC

j_gene: TRBJ2-3
len: 13
v_gene: TRBV28
d_gene: -
abundance: -
CDR3aa: CASSLPGTDTQYF
CDR3nt: TGTGCCAGCAGTTTACCGGGCACAGATACGCAGTATTTT

j_gene: TRBJ1-3
len: 14
v_gene: TRBV7-6
d_gene: -
abundance: once
CDR3aa: CASSLDSSGNTIYF
CDR3nt: TGTGCCAGCAGCTTAGACAGCTCTGGAAACACCATATATTTT

j_gene: TRBJ2-7
len: 14
v_gene: TRBV10-3
d_gene: TRBD1
abundance: few
CDR3aa: CAISEPGGPYEQYF
CDR3nt: TGTGCCATCAGTGAGCCAGGGGGCCCCTACGAGCAGTACTTC

j_gene: TRBJ2-7
len: 16
v_gene: TRBV4-1
d_gene: TRBD2
abundance: once
CDR3aa: CASSQVVLAEFYEQYF
CDR3nt: TGCGCCAGCAGCCAAGTAGTACTAGCGGAATTCTACGAGCAGTACTTC

j_gene: TRBJ2-7
len: 14
v_gene: TRBV2
d_gene: -
abundance: -
CDR3aa: CASSDEDSSYEQYF
CDR3nt: TGTGCCAGCAGTGACGAGGACAGCTCCTACGAGCAGTACTTC

j_gene: TRBJ2-7
len: 16
v_gene: TRBV7-9
d_gene: -
abundance: -
CDR3aa: CASSLAQGTTTYEQYF
CDR3nt: TGTGCCAGCAGCTTAGCCCAGGGGACCACAACCTACGAGCAGTACTTC